Reported below is one TCR beta chain. The CDR3 is 14 amino acids. Germline V gene data show CDR1 as MDHEN and CDR2 as SYDVKM. V was trimmed by 2 bases and J by 4 bases, leaving 11 bases between them. Per sorted-subset replicate PCR, input was approximately 0.2 ug DNA, representing 30,000 or so T cell genomes. Only in-frame clones appear in the TCRdb table, and some are missing; sequencing was by immunoSEQ multiplex PCR. The table lists a few million clones, 85% to 95% of them singletons, with about 0.39% in the top ten. This sample was included in a study of shared clonotypes between healthy human individuals. Overall study context: Those who served as donors were two women and three men between the ages of 18 and 49.

J is TRBJ1-1 and V is TRBV28; unclear D gene. The sequenced material came from naive CD4+ T cells from PBMCs. Specified subset: CD45RA+ positively selected. The sequence derives from a man aged 18 to 29 in good health. Some clones in this sample may be carry-over from other donors' samples. CDR3 amino acids: CASSLPLHATEAFF. The CDR3, as DNA: TGTGCCAGCAGTTTACCCCTTCATGCCACTGAAGCTTTCTTT.